Detailed here is one TCR beta chain. Its specificity is not known. The data derive from a study of blood T cells in healthy people across ages. The CDR3 is 16 amino acids. Trimming took 6 bases from V and 6 from J, leaving 20 bases between them. CDR1 is SEHNR, CDR2 FQNEAQ, per germline (reference sequence). Combining a sample-barcoded 5' primer with a J-beta primer mix, a second PCR ran for roughly 7 to 11 cycles. TCRdb re-analysed the 5' RACE reads in MiXCR, keeping a single row per CDR3 protein. The data hold hundreds of thousands of distinct CDR3 sequences, with roughly 44% observed a single time. Points from the study as a whole: Compared with aged donors, long-lived donors showed fewer expanded clones, suggesting selection. Expanded clonotype changes were possibly confounded by unknown donor CMV status.

The sequenced sample was blood. The genes are TRBV7-9 and TRBJ1-4; D might be TRBD1 (5 bases). The clonotype was recovered from a man aged 60 to 75 in good health. The CDR3 reads CASSPPTGGDYEKLFF. The CDR3 DNA reads TGTGCCAGCAGTCCCCCGACGGGGGGTGATTATGAAAAACTGTTTTTT. The whole variable domain, filled in from reference TRBV7-9 and TRBJ1-4, reads DTGVSQNPRHKITKRGQNVTFRCDPISEHNRLYWYRQTLGQGPEFLTYFQNEAQLEKSRLLSDRFSAERPKGSFSTLEIQRTEQGDSAMYLCASSPPTGGDYEKLFFGSGTQLSVL.